Shown below are 8 T cell receptor beta chains from a single sample sequenced in a study of T cells in Graves' hyperthyroidism and ophthalmopathy (dated by TCRdb to the late 2010s). Library preparation used multiplex PCR. Instrument used: Illumina HiSeq 2000. The TCR beta CDR3 regions were amplified from the RNA transcripts. The first round of RT-PCR for the TCR CDR3 was performed with the HTBI primer set and the Qiagen OneStep RT-PCR kit. TCRdb passed the public sequencing reads through fastp at Q25 and MiXCR, retaining productive beta sequences. Merged by CDR3 protein, the rows form single entries marked with the most common genes and DNA. The sample data list about 640,000 distinct CDR3 sequences, and less than 25% of these were observed just once. Over 30% of the sample lies in the top ten. Sequencing used blood. The origin of the receptors is a young man with Graves' ophthalmopathy.

The V and J genes are TRBV11-1 and TRBJ2-5; D gene unclear. The CDR3 is 12 residues long. Trimming shortened V by 1 base and J by 4 bases, and 4 bases separated the two germline ends. Looked up from germline, CDR1 is SGHAT and CDR2 is FQDESV (reference sequence). CDR3 sequence (DNA): TGTGCCAGCAGCTTAGTAACAGAGACCCAGTACTTC. It codes for CASSLVTETQYF.

This clonotype was seen ten or more times. The chain has TRBV30 and TRBJ2-5; TRBD2 is a possible D gene (5 bases). This CDR3 has 12 residues. The V gene lost 4 bases and the J gene lost 5 bases, with 11 bases spanning the gap. The germline V gene has CDR1 GTSNPN and CDR2 SVGIG (reference sequence). The CDR3 bases are TGTGCCTGGAATGGAGGTGGGGAGACCCAGTACTTC. Protein product: CAWNGGGETQYF.

This clonotype has just one count. The chain combines TRBV18 with TRBJ1-1, with 7 nucleotides matching TRBD1. Germline V gene sequence: CDR1 KGHSH, CDR2 LQKENI. After removal of 1 base from V and 4 bases from J, the junction contained 9 bases not matched to a gene. CDR3 size: 16 residues. The CDR3 DNA is TGTGCCAGCTCACCACGGTCCCAGACAGGGCCCACTGAAGCTTTCTTT. Translating gives CASSPRSQTGPTEAFF.

This chain's CDR3 is CASSLGEFYGYTF. CDR3 DNA sequence: TGTGCCAGCAGCCTTGGGGAGTTCTATGGCTACACCTTC. The chain couples TRBV6-1 to TRBJ1-2; D gene ambiguous. This CDR3 contains 13 residues. Trimming cost V 6 bases and J 4 bases, with 12 bases left between them. CDR1 is MNHNS, CDR2 SASEGT, per germline.

The V call is TRBV6-5, the J call TRBJ2-3; D possibly corresponds to TRBD1 (5 bases). CDR3 length equals 15 residues. Germline CDR1 is MNHEY and CDR2 is SVGAGI. V lost 0 bases and J lost 4, with 11 bases in between. CDR3 sequence (DNA): TGTGCCAGCAGTTACTCGGTGCAGGGTCCAGATACGCAGTATTTT. Protein: CASSYSVQGPDTQYF.

This chain joins TRBV5-1 and TRBJ1-4; 9 bases are shared with TRBD1. CDR1 and CDR2 from the germline V gene are SGHRS and YFSETQ. CDR3 length: 16 residues. V shed 0 bases, J shed 2 bases, and the junction held 2 bases outside the gene matches. CDR3 in amino acids: CASSLAGTGTNEKLFF. In DNA, the CDR3 is TGCGCCAGCAGCTTGGCTGGGACAGGGACTAATGAAAAACTGTTTTTT.

This clonotype was counted only a few times. This rearrangement joins TRBV12-5 to TRBJ2-7, with 10 bases aligning to TRBD2. CDR3 size: 16 residues. V shed 5 bases, J shed 3 bases, and the junction held 10 bases outside the gene matches. Germline CDR1 reads LGHNT; CDR2 reads FRNRAP. The CDR3 sequence is CASGPRTSGMGYEQYF. The CDR3 coding sequence is TGTGCTAGTGGTCCACGGACTAGCGGTATGGGCTACGAGCAGTACTTC.

The rearrangement links TRBV19 to TRBJ2-7; D is possibly TRBD1 or TRBD2 (5 bases each). Germline CDR1 is LNHDA and CDR2 is SQIVND (reference sequence). This CDR3 has 13 amino acids. V was trimmed by 10 bases and J by 0 bases, leaving 13 bases between them. The CDR3 DNA is TGTGCCACCCTCCAGGGACCCTCCTACGAGCAGTACTTC. It specifies CATLQGPSYEQYF.